Listed below are T cell receptor beta chains from one sample, sequenced in a study of T cell changes during pregnancy in multiple sclerosis. Here immunoSEQ multiplex PCR was the method, and the copy in TCRdb shows in-frame clones only, minus some. The table has tens of thousands of clones, 90% to 95% seen once. This specimen consisted of CD8+ T cells from peripheral blood mononuclear cells, obtained after pregnancy. The source of these receptors is a female donor with multiple sclerosis, enrolled in a pregnancy study. Both conserved end residues are part of each CDR3. Each record gives: J gene, V gene, D gene, clone size, CDR3 DNA, CDR3 protein. The D gene is left open where the match is weak. A row's size may be missing; if present it is once, few, many or a size class.

TRBJ1-5 TRBV27 NA once TGTGCCAGCAGTTTATCGAGGAGATATAGCAATCAGCCCCAGCATTTT CASSLSRRYSNQPQHF
TRBJ1-2 TRBV4-1 NA NA TGCGCCAGCAGCCAAGTGGGAGAGTACTATGGCTACACCTTC CASSQVGEYYGYTF
TRBJ2-3 TRBV4-1 TRBD2 NA TGCGCCAGCAGCCCCGGGACTAGCGGGACGGCAGATACGCAGTATTTT CASSPGTSGTADTQYF
TRBJ2-1 TRBV7-6 TRBD2 NA TGTGCCAGCAGGGGCGGGGGGCCCAACAATGAGCAGTTCTTC CASRGGGPNNEQFF
TRBJ1-5 TRBV28 NA NA TGTGCCAGCAGTTACGACCACCCAGGGGAGATGATTCAGCCCCAGCATTTT CASSYDHPGEMIQPQHF
TRBJ2-1 TRBV29-1 NA NA TGCAGCGTTGATTCCCACTCCTACAATGAGCAGTTCTTC CSVDSHSYNEQFF
TRBJ2-7 TRBV11-2 NA once TGTGCCAGCAGCTTAGACGGGCTAGCTATCAAATCCTACGAGCAGTACTTC CASSLDGLAIKSYEQYF
TRBJ2-3 TRBV9 TRBD2 once TGTGCCAGCAGCGTGAGCGGGAGGAGGACAGATACGCAGTATTTT CASSVSGRRTDTQYF
TRBJ1-6 TRBV9 NA NA TGTGCCAGCAGCGTAGAACAGGGTGCTCTTAATTCACCCCTCCACTTT CASSVEQGALNSPLHF
TRBJ2-7 TRBV6-1 TRBD1 medium-sized TGTGCCAGCAGTGAAGGGGAGACAGGGGGCTACGAGCAGTACTTC CASSEGETGGYEQYF
TRBJ2-3 TRBV27 TRBD2 NA TGTGCCAGCAGGGGGGTCGGTCCGGGGGGGAGCGTAGATACGCAGTATTTT CASRGVGPGGSVDTQYF
TRBJ2-7 TRBV7-2 TRBD1 once TGTGCCAGCAGCTTAACCTCGGACAGGGGGAGATCCTACGAGCAGTACTTC CASSLTSDRGRSYEQYF
TRBJ2-1 TRBV13 NA NA TGTGCCAGCAGCTTAGGGGACAGTAAGTTTGGCAATGAGCAGTTCTTC CASSLGDSKFGNEQFF
TRBJ1-2 TRBV7-6 TRBD1 NA TGTGCCAGCAGCTTAGGAGGGGGACAGGGGGCGCCGGGCTACACCTTC CASSLGGGQGAPGYTF
TRBJ2-1 TRBV27 NA NA TGTGCCAGCAGTTTGGGGGGGCGTGCCAATGAGCAGTTCTTC CASSLGGRANEQFF
TRBJ2-2 TRBV10-3 TRBD2 once TGTGCCATCAGTGATAGGCTAGCGGGCCTCGCGAACACCGGGGAGCTGTTTTTT CAISDRLAGLANTGELFF
TRBJ2-3 TRBV5-1 TRBD1 NA TGCGCCAGCAGCGGCGGACAGGGGGCGTTCAATACGCAGTATTTT CASSGGQGAFNTQYF
TRBJ2-1 TRBV7-9 TRBD1 NA TGTGCCAGCAGCCTAGGGACAGAACAGTTCTTC CASSLGTEQFF
TRBJ1-4 TRBV5-5 NA NA TGTGCCAGCAGCTTGGAGGGGGGGAGTGCGGCTAATGAAAAACTGTTTTTT CASSLEGGSAANEKLFF
TRBJ2-7 TRBV27 NA NA TGTGCCAGCAGTTTCGGACAGCGCTACGAGCAGTACTTC CASSFGQRYEQYF
TRBJ2-7 TRBV4-1 NA once TGCGCCAGCAGCCAAGATCAGCAGGGAAACTACGAGCAGTACTTC CASSQDQQGNYEQYF
TRBJ1-1 TRBV7-9 NA once TGTGCCAGCAGCCTACCAGGGCGGTTTGAAGCTTTCTTT CASSLPGRFEAFF
TRBJ1-1 TRBV4-3 TRBD1 few TGCGCCAGCAGCCAACGACAGGGGAACACTGAAGCTTTCTTT CASSQRQGNTEAFF
TRBJ1-1 TRBV4-1 NA NA TGCGCCAGCAGCCAGGGGACACGGAACACTGAAGCTTTCTTT CASSQGTRNTEAFF
TRBJ2-1 TRBV2 NA NA TGTGCCAGCAGTGTTCGGTCAGGGATTCGGCATGAGCAGTTCTTC CASSVRSGIRHEQFF
TRBJ2-7 TRBV30 NA NA TGTGCCTGGACCCCAGAAACCAACTACGAGCAGTACTTC CAWTPETNYEQYF
TRBJ1-2 TRBV2 TRBD1 once TGTGCCAGCAAGGGGGCGCGTTATGGCTACACCTTC CASKGARYGYTF
TRBJ2-7 TRBV9 TRBD1 NA TGTGCCAGCAGCGCGGCCGGGACAGGGGCCTACGAGCAGTACTTC CASSAAGTGAYEQYF
TRBJ1-1 TRBV10-3 NA NA TGTGCCATCTCCGGAAAACAGGGAGAGGGGAACACTGAAGCTTTCTTT CAISGKQGEGNTEAFF